What follows is one T cell receptor beta chain and its context. This specimen belongs to a study of cytomegalovirus exposure and HLA in healthy donors. Study-wide context: Unique TCRs numbering some 77 million, obtained from HLA-typed donors, made up an early data release.

13 Jbeta primers and 60 Vbeta primers were used for the PCR. Methods used by the authors: Later reanalysis found 80 million or so unique TCR beta chains, around 9.9 million of them shared. Sequenced by immunoSEQ multiplex PCR; TCRdb stores in-frame clones only, minus some. V and J calls and clone size are those listed in that table; D and trimming were worked out from the DNA. This table has some 150,000 clones, roughly four fifths appearing once. CDR1 is SGHKS and CDR2 is YYEKEE in the germline V gene (reference sequence). The CDR3 is made up of 14 amino acids. The V end was cut by 0 bases, the J end by 1 base, with 7 bases between.

This receptor was identified in a man aged 45-65 years in good health and CMV-seropositive. Input material: PBMCs. V usage is TRBV5-5 and J usage is TRBJ1-2; D is unclear. CDR3 DNA sequence: TGTGCCAGCAGCTTGGACACTATTAACTATGGCTACACCTTC. Translated, it gives CASSLDTINYGYTF.